This T cell receptor (beta chain) comes out of a study of cytomegalovirus exposure and HLA in healthy donors (dated by TCRdb to 2017 to 2019). Study-wide context: An earlier analysis of 587 of the donors reported under 300 Gb of sequence data and roughly 120 million unique TCR beta sequences obtained from 180 million or so T cells. An early release that covered roughly 600 HLA-typed donors contained approximately 300 gigabases of sequencing data and tens of millions of unique TCR sequences. Of the roughly 410 genotyped donors, 75% to 85% were placed in the genetic ancestry cluster associated with self-reported Caucasian donors. The study aimed to test whether signatures of past pathogen exposure could be identified by cataloging public T cell receptors. The study used immunosequencing to profile the T cell repertoires of 670 or so subjects and linked those repertoires to cytomegalovirus serostatus. A separate validation cohort of over 95 different subjects was used in addition to the roughly 670-subject first cohort. High-throughput TCR immunosequencing, statistical association of individual TCRs with disease status, and machine learning were combined to predict cytomegalovirus infection status. In a later analysis, previously published TCR beta repertoires from 550 to 700 donors were re-analyzed and high-resolution HLA genotyping was added so that TCR occurrence patterns could be studied. Rather than drawing on any new phenotypic data, the later analysis identified candidate immune exposures from TCR beta sequences and the way those sequences occurred across donors. An earlier analysis of some 600 of the donors applied high-throughput TCR beta sequencing to assess whether each TCR beta V gene segment acted as functional or pseudogenic. Donor age, sex, ethnicity and CMV serostatus were compiled alongside the repertoire data. A later genetic analysis took genome-wide SNP genotypes for about 55% of the roughly 700 donors and used that subset as a discovery cohort. Every repertoire in the discovery cohort had been generated on one and the same sequencing platform. Both class I and class II loci were covered by HLA typing, at four-digit resolution. The number of donors typed differed by locus, with 629-630 for A, B, C, DRB1 and DQB1, 522 for DQA1, over 600 for DPA1, and around 430 for DPB1. Roughly 5 DR-DQ haplotypes were treated as single units for association and clustering because of strong linkage in the cohort. Among roughly 400 genotyped donors of the cohort, an average of approximately 240,000 unique TCR beta nucleotide sequences was sequenced per donor, of which 15% to 20% were non-productive.

V ends up 3 bases short and J 5 bases short, with an unmatched junction base count of 15. From the cysteine up to the phenylalanine, the CDR3 has a length of 17 residues. Kept here is only the CDR3 DNA, which spans 51 bases and is read in frame from base 1. For CDR1 and CDR2, the germline V gene lists SGDLS and YYNGEE. Library creation used the immunoSEQ multiplex PCR assay. A mixture of 60 forward primers for TCR Vbeta segments and 13 reverse primers for TCR Jbeta segments was used in the multiplex PCR. The CDR3 region of rearranged TCR beta genes was amplified from genomic DNA with a multiplex PCR assay. Amplified TCR beta libraries were sequenced as 87-base-pair reads on the Illumina HiSeq System. Processing in the source paper ran as follows. A later analysis counted 75 million to 100 million unique TCR beta chains across the 666 repertoires, and roughly 10 million of these chains were shared by at least two donors. Raw reads were error-corrected and collapsed into unique sequences by a nearest-neighbor algorithm in which closely related sequences were merged to remove PCR and sequencing errors. Alignment of CDR3 sequences to IMGT reference sequences was used to assign V, D and J gene segments. For a sequence to be retained, at least a six-nucleotide match to both a V gene segment and a J gene segment was required. A rearrangement was called productive if the CDR3 had no stop codons and remained in frame with V and J, and every other rearrangement was called non-productive. Following IMGT convention, CDR3 was defined as the stretch from the second conserved V-encoded cysteine to the conserved J-encoded phenylalanine. The earlier analysis of fewer than 700 of the donors excluded sequences that lacked an unambiguous match to a single V gene segment. An earlier analysis of roughly 590 of the donors called V segments functional above 56.7% productive rearrangements and segregating when the between-donor standard deviation exceeded 5%. To diagnose cytomegalovirus status from the catalog of TCR beta chain sequences, a statistical classification framework was built. In a later analysis, TCR nucleotide sequences were compared against IMGT/GENE-DB human TR gene sequences so that V and J genes could be assigned. Using the TCRdist pipeline, a later analysis assigned CDR3 sequences along with most-parsimonious VDJ recombination scenarios. In a later analysis, every TCR beta chain was defined by the combination of its CDR3 amino acid sequence and its V-gene family, and reads without a unique V-gene family were dropped. In a later analysis, around 600 highly shared, low-generation-probability nucleotide sequences were removed to address suspected cross-contamination and a sequencing artifact. In a later analysis, a clonal expansion index was calculated for each public chain from normalized within-repertoire ranks of inferred template counts. A later analysis computed generation probabilities with a VDJ recombination model fitted to out-of-frame rearrangements, and checked the results against IGoR. A later analysis scored TCR-TCR, TCR-HLA and TCR-CMV co-occurrence with hypergeometric tests, applying a repertoire-size bias correction to TCR pairs. In a later analysis, false discovery rates were estimated by permuting HLA or CMV assignments 20 times. In a later analysis, co-occurring TCRs were grouped using DBSCAN, with TCRdist sequence similarity added in when clustering inside HLA-allele-positive subsets. Co-occurrence clustering excluded repertoires with fewer than 30,000 or more than 120,000 public chains, plus five with anomalous nucleotide sharing. TCRdb took over this immuneACCESS table, retaining in-frame rearrangements with V and J assigned. Such tables are incomplete; in checked studies, under half of the missing clones stem from an unresolved V gene, and the remainder is unexplained. Clone size and V and J calls were adopted from that table, with D and trimming inferred from the DNA. Here the sample has about 100,000 clones; around 10% occur a single time. Around 5.9% of the sample rests with the top ten.

Paper-wide results and their limitations: In an earlier analysis of approximately 600 of the donors, most TCR beta V segments were observed in productive rearrangements about 87% or about 30% of the time, broadly matching IMGT annotations. Most CMV-associated TCR beta chains appeared to be HLA-restricted in a later analysis, and the HLA associations seemed to be driven largely by CMV exposure. The authors suggested that the approach could potentially be generalized to other disease states and immunological phenotypes. A cluster of highly shared sequence variants was judged likely to represent a technical artifact of the sequencing pipeline. Across donors, most TCR sequences were observed very rarely, whereas some public TCRs were present in many individuals. A later genetic analysis reported fewer N-insertions in productive TCRs among donors in an Asian-associated ancestry cluster than the roughly 640-donor mean. In a later analysis, the rate of TCR association differed among HLA loci, with DRB1 alleles having the most associated TCRs and HLA-C alleles having the fewest. According to a later analysis, parvovirus B19, influenza, CMV and Epstein-Barr virus appeared linked to several top co-occurrence clusters. In the study, approximately 150 TCR beta chains were listed as associated with cytomegalovirus. In this cohort, only TCR beta chains were sequenced, and detectable features were limited by the absence of alpha or paired-chain data. HLA typing was unavailable for some donors at each locus, so association tests used only the typed subset. Correlated functional status among segregating V segments might reflect linkage disequilibrium, but an unknown experimental factor could not be ruled out. Specific HLA alleles were associated with 18,000 or so TCR beta sequences at a false discovery rate of 0.05 in a later analysis. Presence/absence analyses assumed roughly uniform sequencing depth across donors, an assumption that may not hold. A further reported finding was that TCR beta sequences accurately predicted the HLA-A and HLA-B alleles for most subjects in the first cohort. For the cohort, immune exposure information was limited to CMV serostatus. V-gene and J-gene trimming of TCR beta chains was associated with a missense DCLRE1C variant in a later genetic analysis, and the association was replicated in an independent cohort. When HLA alleles, especially DR and DQ, strongly co-occurred, attributing TCR associations to individual alleles was difficult. The earlier analysis of 587 of the donors excluded some 15 rarely observed V segments, including chromosome 9 orphons, because counts were too low. The 87-base-pair reads could not distinguish some IMGT-functional V segments, including TRBV6-2 and TRBV6-3, so those segments were excluded. Compared with equally common non-associated chains, HLA-associated TCR beta chains in a later analysis were more clonally expanded and had lower generation probabilities. In vitro tests confirmed that three of the cytomegalovirus-associated TCR beta chains recognize cytomegalovirus antigens. Cytomegalovirus status was reported to be diagnosed by the classifier with high specificity and sensitivity in both the original and validation cohorts.

This clone was found a few times. Its antigen is currently not known. Base qualities are missing; no much larger clone stands one base away. The cohort comprised around 700 healthy bone marrow donors. At the time of sampling, every cohort member was nominally healthy, though immune exposures that went unrecorded were likely present. The donor tested CMV seropositive, placing the donor among the 290 or so seropositive members of the cohort. Each donor provided a peripheral blood sample, and peripheral blood mononuclear cells were used for TCR beta sequencing. Genomic DNA was extracted from the blood cell samples with the Qiagen DNeasy Blood Extraction Kit.

The sequence came from a man in his forties or fifties in good health and CMV-seropositive. Source material: PBMCs. In this chain, TRBV9 is recombined with TRBJ2-3; 7 junctional bases match TRBD2. The CDR3 here reads CASSARDYLDRGDTQYF. The DNA sequence is TGTGCCAGCAGCGCCCGGGACTACCTGGATAGAGGAGATACGCAGTATTTT.